These 27 T cell receptor beta chains share one sample of origin, sequenced in a study of T cells in localized non-small cell lung cancer (dated by TCRdb to 2020 to 2021). The method was the immunoSEQ multiplex PCR assay. The source is immuneACCESS, and TCRdb retained only in-frame sequences with V and J called. Part of the clones is not carried over; for the studies checked, unresolved V genes explain less than half of this, and the remainder is unexplained. The sample table records around 140,000 clones; approximately 88% of these occur just once. The top ten hold 1.7% of the sample. Sequenced here: peripheral blood, sampled before any cancer treatment. These receptors were taken from a female donor older than 55 with stage I lung adenocarcinoma.

V and J are TRBV5-4 and TRBJ2-5; TRBD2 aligns across 8 bases. The germline V gene encodes CDR1 SGHNT and CDR2 YYREEE (reference sequence). Trimming took 4 bases from V and 5 from J; bases not matched to a gene: 13. This CDR3 spans 16 amino acids. The CDR3 bases are TGTGCCAGCAGCAGGAGAACCGGAGCGGGAGAGGAGACCCAGTACTTC. Its protein product is CASSRRTGAGEETQYF.

This clone was counted a few times. The chain carries TRBV7-9 and TRBJ2-7; 8 nucleotides match TRBD1. Germline V lookup: CDR1 SEHNR, CDR2 FQNEAQ (reference sequence). With V trimmed by 5 bases and J by 11 bases, 8 bases remained unmatched. This CDR3 has 12 residues. The CDR3 bases are TGTGCCAGCAGCCCAGGACAGGGTCGGAAGTACTTC. It is translated as CASSPGQGRKYF. The variable domain in full, with the rest retrieved from reference TRBV7-9 and TRBJ2-7, is DTGVSQNPRHKITKRGQNVTFRCDPISEHNRLYWYRQTLGQGPEFLTYFQNEAQLEKSRLLSDRFSAERPKGSFSTLEIQRTEQGDSAMYLCASSPGQGRKYFGPGTRLTVT.

V is TRBV7-6 and J is TRBJ2-5; 7 positions agree with TRBD2. Germline trimming cut 6 bases from V and 5 bases from J; bases unmatched to any gene: 12. Germline CDR1 is SGHVS and CDR2 is FNYEAQ. There are 15 residues in the CDR3. Here the CDR3 DNA reads TGTGCCAGCAGTCCTATCAGCGGGAATCAGGAGACCCAGTACTTC. This codes for CASSPISGNQETQYF.

As for this clone: An end of the junction does not agree with germline; a read error may underlie this. V gene TRBV7-7 combines with J gene TRBJ2-7; D call uncertain. The CDR3 has 14 amino acids. Germline V lookup: CDR1 SSHAT, CDR2 FNYEAQ (reference sequence). The DNA of the CDR3 is TGTGCTAGCAGCCCGTTTAGGAGCTCCTACGAGCAGTACTTC. Translated, it gives CASSPFRSSYEQYF.

CDR3 DNA sequence: TGTGCCAGCAGCCCTAGCTTAGGAGAGACCCAGTACTTC. Translating gives CASSPSLGETQYF. This chain uses TRBV11-3 with TRBJ2-5, with D tentatively TRBD2 (5 bases). V was trimmed by 5 bases and J by 4 bases, leaving 11 bases between them. The CDR3 extends over 13 amino acids. Germline loops: CDR1 SGHNT, CDR2 YENEEA.

The chain couples TRBV7-6 to TRBJ2-1; D ambiguous. The CDR3 has 15 amino acids. CDR1 is SGHVS, CDR2 FNYEAQ, per germline. The V end lost 1 base, the J end lost 9 bases, and 16 bases lay between the germline ends. The CDR3 DNA follows: TGTGCCAGCAGCTTAGGAGGCCCAGCCGACCCTGAGCAGTTCTTC. The encoded protein is CASSLGGPADPEQFF.

This chain links TRBV6-6 with TRBJ1-5; 8 bases match TRBD1. Germline values: CDR1 MNHNY, CDR2 SVGAGI (reference sequence). The CDR3 is made up of 16 amino acids. Trimming removed 2 bases from V and 3 bases from J; junction bases left unmatched: 6. CDR3 nucleotides: TGTGCCAGCAGTTACGAAGGGACAGGCTTCAATCAGCCCCAGCATTTT. It codes for CASSYEGTGFNQPQHF.

The V call is TRBV9, the J call TRBJ2-1; perhaps TRBD1 as D (6 bases). CDR3 length equals 13 residues. Trimming took 3 bases from V and 8 from J, leaving 12 bases between them. Germline V CDR1 and CDR2: SGDLS, YYNGEE. CDR3 sequence: CASSDRERDEQFF. As DNA, the CDR3 is TGTGCCAGCAGCGACAGGGAAAGGGATGAGCAGTTCTTC.

The rearrangement links TRBV11-2 to TRBJ2-5, with 14 bases identical to TRBD2. V gave up 4 bases and J gave up 5 bases; unmatched junction bases: 6. The CDR3 runs 16 residues. Per germline, CDR1 SGHAT and CDR2 FQNNGV. Written as DNA, the CDR3 is TGTGCCAGCAGCTCTGGGACTAGCGGGAGTGGGGAGACCCAGTACTTC. It encodes CASSSGTSGSGETQYF.

The chain joins TRBV28 to TRBJ1-2, with TRBD1 matching 9 bases. The CDR3 runs 13 residues. Losses at the gene ends were 8 bases for V and 4 bases for J; bases not matched to a gene: 5. CDR1 is MDHEN, CDR2 SYDVKM, per germline. The CDR3 region is CASGTGPIYGYTF. CDR3 DNA: TGTGCCAGCGGGACAGGGCCTATCTATGGCTACACCTTC.

V usage is TRBV15 and J usage is TRBJ2-3, with D perhaps given as TRBD1 or TRBD2 (6 bases each). The CDR3 runs to 15 residues. V was cut by 5 bases and J by 6 bases, with 18 bases left in between. The germline V gene has CDR1 LNHNV and CDR2 YYDKDF (reference sequence). The DNA of the CDR3 is TGTGCCACCAGCGGGGGCGGGGTCGCTCCTGATACGCAGTATTTT. Its translation: CATSGGGVAPDTQYF. The full variable domain, rest sourced from reference TRBV15 and TRBJ2-3, is DAMVIQNPRYQVTQFGKPVTLSCSQTLNHNVMYWYQQKSSQAPKLLFHYYDKDFNNEADTPDNFQSRRPNTSFCFLDIRSPGLGDTAMYLCATSGGGVAPDTQYFGPGTRLTVL.

This clone was detected only once. V and J are TRBV6-5 and TRBJ1-3; D is undetermined. The CDR3 consists of 15 residues. The germline gives CDR1 MNHEY, CDR2 SVGAGI. Trimming left V 8 bases short and J 3 bases short, with 17 bases between. CDR3 protein: CASGRGVLDGNTIYF. CDR3 bases: TGTGCCAGCGGTCGGGGTGTGCTCGATGGAAACACCATATATTTT.

The chain has TRBV19 and TRBJ2-5; 7 nucleotides match TRBD2. CDR1 is LNHDA, CDR2 SQIVND, per germline (reference sequence). V lost 0 bases to trimming and J lost 4 bases; unmatched junction nucleotides: 2. The CDR3 is made up of 14 amino acids. The CDR3 loop is CASSIDWGGETQYF. CDR3 nucleotide sequence: TGTGCCAGTAGTATAGATTGGGGGGGAGAGACCCAGTACTTC.

The rearrangement links TRBV11-3 to TRBJ2-7; D gene ambiguous. The CDR3 loop spans 13 amino acids. Per germline, CDR1 SGHNT and CDR2 YENEEA. V was cut by 1 base and J by 2 bases, with 6 bases left in between. The CDR3 coding sequence is TGTGCCAGCAGCTTAGGGTCAACCTACGAGCAGTACTTC. This sequence encodes CASSLGSTYEQYF. Complete variable domain (other parts from reference TRBV11-3 and TRBJ2-7): EAGVVQSPRYKIIEKKQPVAFWCNPISGHNTLYWYLQNLGQGPELLIRYENEEAVDDSQLPKDRFSAERLKGVDSTLKIQPAELGDSAVYLCASSLGSTYEQYFGPGTRLTVT.

The rearrangement links TRBV5-6 to TRBJ2-7, with 12 bases lining up with TRBD2. This CDR3 has 14 residues. J gave up 6 bases and V 4 bases, and 5 bases lay outside the gene matches. Per the germline V gene, CDR1 is SGHDT and CDR2 is YYEEEE. As DNA, the CDR3 is TGTGCCAGCAGCCTAGGACTAGCGGGATTCGAGCAGTACTTC. This sequence encodes CASSLGLAGFEQYF.

V is TRBV5-1 and J is TRBJ2-7; possible D gene TRBD1, 6 bases. V lost 3 bases, J lost 2 bases, and 9 bases lay in between. CDR1 and CDR2 (germline): SGHRS, YFSETQ. CDR3 size: 13 residues. The CDR3 sequence is CASSSDSTYEQYF. The DNA for the CDR3 is TGCGCCAGCAGCTCGGACAGTACCTACGAGCAGTACTTC.

The chain joins TRBV10-3 to TRBJ1-3; D may be TRBD1 (6 bases). The CDR3 consists of 15 residues. Germline CDR1 reads ENHRY; CDR2 reads SYGVKD. V dropped 3 bases and J dropped 4 bases, with 13 bases sitting between them. The CDR3 protein is CAISEWDISGNTIYF. For the CDR3, the DNA is TGTGCCATCAGTGAATGGGACATTTCAGGAAACACCATATATTTT.

This CDR3 is CASSFFSGSETQYF. The CDR3 nucleotides are TGCGCCAGCAGCTTTTTTAGCGGGAGCGAGACCCAGTACTTC. V and J are TRBV5-1 and TRBJ2-5; TRBD2 aligns across 9 bases. Germline CDR1 SGHRS, CDR2 YFSETQ. The CDR3 length is 14 residues. The J segment lost 5 bases and the V segment lost 2 bases, leaving 4 bases of the junction unmatched.

The rearrangement joins TRBV7-3 to TRBJ2-3, with a weak D call TRBD2 (6 bases). With 3 bases removed from V and 0 bases from J, the gap between germline ends came to 10 bases. The germline V gene has CDR1 SGHTA and CDR2 FQGTGA. CDR3 length: 15 amino acids. Here the CDR3 DNA reads TGTGCCAGCAGCTTCGGACGGGAGAGCACAGATACGCAGTATTTT. This encodes CASSFGRESTDTQYF. The complete variable domain, with remaining parts taken from reference TRBV7-3 and TRBJ2-3, reads GAGVSQTPSNKVTEKGKYVELRCDPISGHTALYWYRQSLGQGPEFLIYFQGTGAADDSGLPNDRFFAVRPEGSVSTLKIQRTERGDSAVYLCASSFGRESTDTQYFGPGTRLTVL.

The chain carries TRBV2 and TRBJ2-5; D not resolved. Germline V gives CDR1 SNHLY, CDR2 FYNNEI. The V and J ends lost 6 bases and 5 bases respectively, with 7 bases between them. This CDR3 is built from 11 residues. CDR3 DNA sequence: TGTGCCAGCAGCGTGGTGGAGACCCAGTACTTC. Protein sequence: CASSVVETQYF.

The chain carries TRBV11-3 and TRBJ1-1; D remains unclear. The CDR3 length is 13 residues. V lost 5 bases and J 1 base, leaving 8 bases between the germline ends. Germline CDR1 reads SGHNT; CDR2 reads YENEEA. For the CDR3, the DNA is TGTGCCAGCAGCCGAGGGTCGAACACTGAAGCTTTCTTT. Its protein is CASSRGSNTEAFF.

The CDR3 loop is CASSPDNQNTEAFF. CDR3 nucleotides: TGTGCCAGCTCACCCGACAACCAGAACACTGAAGCTTTCTTT. The chain recombines TRBV18 with TRBJ1-1; D remains unclear. Trimming left V 3 bases short and J 1 base short, with 9 bases between. Germline assignment: CDR1 KGHSH and CDR2 LQKENI. CDR3 length: 14 amino acids.

The chain carries TRBV27 and TRBJ1-1; D unclear. Per germline, CDR1 MNHEY and CDR2 SMNVEV (reference sequence). The CDR3 has 15 amino acids. With 4 bases removed from V and 1 base from J, the gap between germline ends came to 13 bases. The CDR3 is CASSWDAASNTEAFF. CDR3 DNA: TGTGCCAGCAGTTGGGATGCGGCATCGAACACTGAAGCTTTCTTT.

The chain has TRBV28 and TRBJ2-5; TRBD1 might be the D (5 bases). The germline gives CDR1 MDHEN, CDR2 SYDVKM. CDR3 length: 14 amino acids. V was clipped by 8 bases and J by 11 bases, with 24 bases between them. The CDR3 sequence is CASVKSRVWREQYF. CDR3 coding DNA: TGTGCCAGCGTCAAGAGCAGGGTGTGGAGAGAGCAGTACTTC. Variable domain in full (rest from reference TRBV28 and TRBJ2-5): DVKVTQSSRYLVKRTGEKVFLECVQDMDHENMFWYRQDPGLGLRLIYFSYDVKMKEKGDIPEGYSVSREKKERFSLILESASTNQTSMYLCASVKSRVWREQYFGPGTRLLVL.

The gene calls are TRBV7-2 and TRBJ2-2; 9 nucleotides match TRBD2. Losses at the gene ends were 4 bases for V and 1 base for J; bases not matched to a gene: 10. The CDR3 extends over 18 amino acids. From germline, CDR1 is SGHTA and CDR2 FQGNSA. CDR3 in DNA: TGTGCCAGCAGCTCAGACCGCGGACTAGCGTGGAACACCGGGGAGCTGTTTTTT. It is translated as CASSSDRGLAWNTGELFF.

V usage is TRBV5-1 and J usage is TRBJ2-5; 14 positions agree with TRBD2. Germline V gene lookup returns CDR1 SGHRS and CDR2 YFSETQ. V lost 2 bases and J lost 4; bases outside the gene matches: 7. The CDR3 spans 17 residues. Here the CDR3 DNA reads TGCGCCAGCAGCTTTGGGGGGACTAGCGGGAGAGGAGAGACCCAGTACTTC. This translates into CASSFGGTSGRGETQYF.

This rearrangement joins TRBV28 to TRBJ2-7; D gene unclear. The germline V and J ends were trimmed by 4 bases and 0 bases, with 7 bases remaining between them. The CDR3 runs 13 residues. Germline CDR1 and CDR2: MDHEN and SYDVKM. CDR3: CASSSLDSYEQYF. CDR3 DNA sequence: TGTGCCAGCAGTTCCCTAGACTCCTACGAGCAGTACTTC.